This T cell receptor beta chain comes out of a study of blood T cell repertoires in COVID-19. The data were produced by immunoSEQ multiplex PCR, yet TCRdb's version contains in-frame clones alone and is incomplete. The sample has 170,000 or so clones; roughly 87% are singletons. CDR1 is MNHEY, CDR2 SVGAGI, per germline. CDR3 length equals 15 residues. V lost 5 bases and J lost 3, with 14 bases in between. Seattle participants joined during active infection and were tracked over time. This sequence joins TRBV6-5 and TRBJ1-5; the D gene is possibly TRBD1 (5 bases). Sequenced: peripheral blood. The sequence was obtained from a woman between 65 and 79 years old with COVID-19, enrolled during active disease. The CDR3 DNA is TGTGCCAGCAGTCTATTGCGGGGCCTCAATCAGCCCCAGCATTTT. Encoded protein: CASSLLRGLNQPQHF.